The T cell receptor beta chain described here comes from a study of identical twins. The CDR3 has 14 amino acids. V lost 1 base and J lost 3, with 7 bases in between. One entry per CDR3 protein, called by TCRdb with MiXCR from the 5' RACE reads. The table records approximately 410,000 distinct CDR3 sequences, around a sixth of them present only once. The source of this sequence is a man aged 50-59 years in good health. Sequencing was performed on naive T cells sorted from blood. J is TRBJ1-5 and V is TRBV12-3 or TRBV12-4; D is uncertain. The CDR3 sequence: CASSLESVNQPQHF. The DNA of the CDR3 is TGTGCCAGCAGTTTAGAGTCCGTCAATCAGCCCCAGCATTTT.